This entry features one T cell receptor beta chain sequence. This entry is derived from a study of blood T cells in healthy people across ages. A sample-barcoded 5' primer and a J-beta primer mix were used in a second PCR of roughly 7 to 12 cycles. In TCRdb, the 5' RACE reads were re-called with MiXCR into one record per CDR3 protein. Of 800,000 to 900,000 distinct CDR3 sequences in the sample, approximately 65% were seen once. V was pared by 4 bases and J by 8 bases, with 11 bases of the junction left unmatched. The CDR3 is 16 residues long. Germline CDR1 and CDR2: LGHNA and YSLEER. Healthy Caucasian individuals from Russia aged about 6 to 100 served as donors. For every donor, a draw yielded around 10 milliliters of peripheral blood.

The chain recombines TRBV4-3 with TRBJ2-1; 10 bases are shared with TRBD2. Specimen: blood. This receptor was obtained from a man aged 25-45 years in good health. Written as DNA, the CDR3 is TGCGCCAGCAGCCCTGGTTTAGCGGGGGGTCGGGATGAGCAGTTCTTC. As protein: CASSPGLAGGRDEQFF.